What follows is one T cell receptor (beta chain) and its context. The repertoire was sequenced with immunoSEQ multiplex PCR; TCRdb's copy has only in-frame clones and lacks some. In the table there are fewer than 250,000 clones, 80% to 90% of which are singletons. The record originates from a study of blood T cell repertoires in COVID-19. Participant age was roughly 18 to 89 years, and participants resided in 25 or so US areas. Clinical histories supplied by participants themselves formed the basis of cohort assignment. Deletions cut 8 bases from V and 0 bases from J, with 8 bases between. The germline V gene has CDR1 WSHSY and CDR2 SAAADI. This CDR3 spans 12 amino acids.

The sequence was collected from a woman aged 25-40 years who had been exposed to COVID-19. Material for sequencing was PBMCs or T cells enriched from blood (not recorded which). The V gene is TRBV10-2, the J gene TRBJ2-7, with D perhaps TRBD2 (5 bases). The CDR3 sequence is CASGESSYEQYF. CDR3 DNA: TGCGCCAGCGGGGAGAGCTCCTACGAGCAGTACTTC.